This TCR beta chain is from a study of Ad26.COV2.S vaccination and SARS-CoV-2 variants. Across the whole study: Into the muscle, Ad26.COV2.S was dosed once or twice, 56 days apart. The study's findings and limits: Total responses of T cells may have been underestimated by the analyses of TCR breadth and depth.

Germline V gives CDR1 SGHTA, CDR2 FQGNSA. This CDR3 has 14 amino acids. With V trimmed by 5 bases and J by 4 bases, 7 bases remained unmatched. TCRdb's copy holds only in-frame clones and misses some; the assay was immunoSEQ multiplex PCR. The top ten clones hold about 1.5% of a sample with hundreds of thousands of clones, around 89% of them seen once. Sample treatment: 19 received Ad26.COV2.S at low or high dose, single or two shots; roughly five received placebo; per-sample allocation not given. It was on day 63 after the first vaccine or placebo injection that samples were taken. Wuhan-strain SARS-CoV-2 spike was expressed by the Ad26 vector that made up the vaccine. Concerning this clone: Its antigen is unknown.

The sample was peripheral blood, taken in a trial of Ad26.COV2.S vaccine versus placebo. The sequence was collected from a person aged 18-65 years who received the Ad26.COV2.S COVID-19 vaccine or a placebo. The chain recombines TRBV7-2 with TRBJ2-7, with 8 bases aligning to TRBD1. CDR3 bases: TGTGCCAGCAGCCCCGGGACAGGACTATACGAGCAGTACTTC. It yields the protein CASSPGTGLYEQYF. Using reference TRBV7-2 and TRBJ2-7 for the parts outside the CDR3, the full variable domain is GAGVSQSPSNKVTEKGKDVELRCDPISGHTALYWYRQSLGQGLEFLIYFQGNSAPDKSGLPSDRFSAERTGGSVSTLTIQRTQQEDSAVYLCASSPGTGLYEQYFGPGTRLTVT.